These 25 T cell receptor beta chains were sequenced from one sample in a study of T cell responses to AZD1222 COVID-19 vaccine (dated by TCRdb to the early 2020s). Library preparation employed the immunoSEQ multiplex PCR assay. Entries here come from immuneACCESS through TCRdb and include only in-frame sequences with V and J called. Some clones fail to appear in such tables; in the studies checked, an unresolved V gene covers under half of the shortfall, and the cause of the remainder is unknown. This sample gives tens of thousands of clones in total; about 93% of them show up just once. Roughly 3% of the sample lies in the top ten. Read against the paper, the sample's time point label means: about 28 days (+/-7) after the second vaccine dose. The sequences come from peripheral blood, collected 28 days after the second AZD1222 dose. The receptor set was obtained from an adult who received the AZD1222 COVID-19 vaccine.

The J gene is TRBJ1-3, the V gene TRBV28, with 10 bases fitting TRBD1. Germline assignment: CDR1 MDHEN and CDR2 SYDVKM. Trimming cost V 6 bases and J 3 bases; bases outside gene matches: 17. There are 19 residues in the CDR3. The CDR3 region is CASSYIYPGQGKGGNTIYF. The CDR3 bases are TGTGCCAGCAGCTATATTTACCCGGGACAGGGGAAGGGTGGAAACACCATATATTTT.

The CDR3 spells CASSEGQWGSGNTIYF. CDR3 nucleotides: TGTGCCAGCAGTGAGGGACAGTGGGGCTCTGGAAACACCATATATTTT. The gene calls are TRBV6-1 and TRBJ1-3, with 7 bases identical to TRBD1. The germline gives CDR1 MNHNS, CDR2 SASEGT. The J segment lost 0 bases and the V segment lost 3 bases, leaving 5 bases of the junction unmatched. The CDR3 covers 16 residues.

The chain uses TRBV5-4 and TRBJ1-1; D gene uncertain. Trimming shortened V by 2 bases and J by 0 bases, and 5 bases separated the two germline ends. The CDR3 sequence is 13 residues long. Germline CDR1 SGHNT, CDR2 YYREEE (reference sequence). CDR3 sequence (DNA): TGTGCCAGCAGCTTACCAGTGAACACTGAAGCTTTCTTT. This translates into CASSLPVNTEAFF. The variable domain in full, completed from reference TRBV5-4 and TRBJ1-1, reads ETGVTQSPTHLIKTRGQQVTLRCSSQSGHNTVSWYQQALGQGPQFIFQYYREEENGRGNFPPRFSGLQFPNYSSELNVNALELDDSALYLCASSLPVNTEAFFGQGTRLTVV.

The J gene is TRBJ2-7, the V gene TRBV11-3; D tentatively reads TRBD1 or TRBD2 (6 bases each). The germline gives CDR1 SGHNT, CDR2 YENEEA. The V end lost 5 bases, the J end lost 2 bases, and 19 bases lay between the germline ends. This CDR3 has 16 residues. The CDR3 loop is CASSARGQGPTYEQYF. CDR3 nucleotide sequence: TGTGCCAGCAGCGCCCGGGGGCAGGGGCCTACCTACGAGCAGTACTTC.

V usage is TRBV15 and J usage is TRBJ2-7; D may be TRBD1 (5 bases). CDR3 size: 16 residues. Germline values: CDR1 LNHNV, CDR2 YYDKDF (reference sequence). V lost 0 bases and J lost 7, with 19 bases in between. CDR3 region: CATSRDPGQGSWEQYF. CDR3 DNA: TGTGCCACCAGCAGAGATCCCGGCCAGGGTTCGTGGGAGCAGTACTTC. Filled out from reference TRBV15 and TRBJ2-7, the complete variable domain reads DAMVIQNPRYQVTQFGKPVTLSCSQTLNHNVMYWYQQKSSQAPKLLFHYYDKDFNNEADTPDNFQSRRPNTSFCFLDIRSPGLGDTAMYLCATSRDPGQGSWEQYFGPGTRLTVT.

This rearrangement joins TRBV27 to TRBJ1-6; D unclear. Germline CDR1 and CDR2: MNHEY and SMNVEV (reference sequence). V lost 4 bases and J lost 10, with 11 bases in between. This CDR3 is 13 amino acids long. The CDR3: CASSWRFYSPLHF. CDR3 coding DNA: TGTGCCAGCAGTTGGAGGTTCTACTCACCCCTCCACTTT.

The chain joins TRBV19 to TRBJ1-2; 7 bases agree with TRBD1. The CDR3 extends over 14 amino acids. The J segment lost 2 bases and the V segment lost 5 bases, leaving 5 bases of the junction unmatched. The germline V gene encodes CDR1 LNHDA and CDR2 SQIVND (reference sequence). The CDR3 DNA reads TGTGCCAGTAGTGGCAGGGGGGGAAACTATGGCTACACCTTC. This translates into CASSGRGGNYGYTF. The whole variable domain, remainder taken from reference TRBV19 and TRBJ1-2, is DGGITQSPKYLFRKEGQNVTLSCEQNLNHDAMYWYRQDPGQGLRLIYYSQIVNDFQKGDIAEGYSVSREKKESFPLTVTSAQKNPTAFYLCASSGRGGNYGYTFGSGTRLTVV.

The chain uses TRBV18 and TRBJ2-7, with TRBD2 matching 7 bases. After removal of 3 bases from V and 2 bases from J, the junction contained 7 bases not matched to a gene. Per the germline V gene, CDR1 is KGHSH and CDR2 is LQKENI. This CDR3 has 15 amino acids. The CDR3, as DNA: TGTGCCAGCTCACCGGGACTAACTGTTACCTACGAGCAGTACTTC. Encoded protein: CASSPGLTVTYEQYF.

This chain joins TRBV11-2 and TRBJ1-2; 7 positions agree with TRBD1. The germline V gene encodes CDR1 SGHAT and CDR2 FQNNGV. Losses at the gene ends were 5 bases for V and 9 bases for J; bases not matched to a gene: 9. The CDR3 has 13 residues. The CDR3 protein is CASSIGQERSYTF. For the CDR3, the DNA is TGTGCCAGCAGCATCGGACAGGAGCGGAGCTACACCTTC.

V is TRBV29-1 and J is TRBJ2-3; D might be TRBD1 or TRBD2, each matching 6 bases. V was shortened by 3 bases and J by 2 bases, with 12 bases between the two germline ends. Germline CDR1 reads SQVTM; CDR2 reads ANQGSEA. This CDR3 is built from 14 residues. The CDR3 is CSVDWGAITDTQYF. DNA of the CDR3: TGCAGCGTTGATTGGGGGGCCATCACAGATACGCAGTATTTT.

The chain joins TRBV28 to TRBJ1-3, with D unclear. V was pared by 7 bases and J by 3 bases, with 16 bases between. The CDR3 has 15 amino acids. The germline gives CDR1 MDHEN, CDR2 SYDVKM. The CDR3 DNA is TGTGCCAGCACTCCCGAAAGGAGAATTGGAAACACCATATATTTT. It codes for CASTPERRIGNTIYF.

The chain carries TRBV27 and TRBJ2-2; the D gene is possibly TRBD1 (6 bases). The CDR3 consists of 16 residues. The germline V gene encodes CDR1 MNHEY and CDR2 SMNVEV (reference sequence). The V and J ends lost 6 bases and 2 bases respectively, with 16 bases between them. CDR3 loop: CASRNDRSANTGELFF. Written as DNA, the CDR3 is TGTGCCAGCAGGAACGACAGGTCTGCTAACACCGGGGAGCTGTTTTTT.

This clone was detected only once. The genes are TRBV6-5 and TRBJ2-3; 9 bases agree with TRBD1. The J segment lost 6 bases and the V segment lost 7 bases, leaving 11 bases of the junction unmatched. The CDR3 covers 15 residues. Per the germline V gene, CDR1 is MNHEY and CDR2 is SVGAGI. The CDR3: CASNGRDRVPDTQYF. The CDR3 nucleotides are TGTGCCAGCAACGGTCGGGACAGGGTACCCGATACGCAGTATTTT.

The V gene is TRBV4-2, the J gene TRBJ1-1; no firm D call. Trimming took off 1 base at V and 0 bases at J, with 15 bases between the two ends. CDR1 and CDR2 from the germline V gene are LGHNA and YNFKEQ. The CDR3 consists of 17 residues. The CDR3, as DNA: TGTGCCAGCAGCCAAGGGAAAGGGCGGCAGGTGAACACTGAAGCTTTCTTT. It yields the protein CASSQGKGRQVNTEAFF.

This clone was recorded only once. CDR3 sequence (DNA): TGTGCCAGCAGTGAAGTGAGGGGGAAGAGAGATACGCAGTATTTT. This encodes CASSEVRGKRDTQYF. The chain is built from TRBV2 and TRBJ2-3, with D possibly being TRBD1 (6 bases). CDR1 and CDR2 from the germline V gene are SNHLY and FYNNEI. There are 15 residues in the CDR3. Trimming stripped 1 base from V and 5 bases from J, with 13 bases between.

Written as DNA, the CDR3 is TGTGCCAGCAGCTCCAGGGGGCCGGAGACCCAGTACTTC. As protein: CASSSRGPETQYF. V usage is TRBV7-9 and J usage is TRBJ2-5; 8 bases are a match to TRBD1. CDR1 SEHNR and CDR2 FQNEAQ come from the germline V gene (reference sequence). The V segment lost 4 bases and the J segment 5 bases; nucleotides outside the gene matches: 3. CDR3 length: 13 amino acids.

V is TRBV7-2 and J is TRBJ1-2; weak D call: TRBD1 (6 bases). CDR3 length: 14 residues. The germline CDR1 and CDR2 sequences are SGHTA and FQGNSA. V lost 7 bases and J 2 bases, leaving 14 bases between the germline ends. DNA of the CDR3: TGTGCCAGCACCCCGGGACAATTAAACTATGGCTACACCTTC. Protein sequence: CASTPGQLNYGYTF.

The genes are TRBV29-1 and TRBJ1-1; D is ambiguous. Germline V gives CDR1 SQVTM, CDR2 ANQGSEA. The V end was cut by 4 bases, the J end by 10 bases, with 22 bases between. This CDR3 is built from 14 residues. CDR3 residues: CSVAHPPTAPGAFF. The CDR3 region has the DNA TGCAGCGTTGCCCACCCCCCGACCGCGCCCGGAGCTTTCTTT.

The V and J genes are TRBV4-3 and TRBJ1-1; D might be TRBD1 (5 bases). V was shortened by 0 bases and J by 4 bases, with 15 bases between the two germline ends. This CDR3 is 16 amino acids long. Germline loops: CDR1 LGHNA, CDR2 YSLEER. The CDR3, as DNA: TGCGCCAGCAGCCAAGATCCCCAGGGAAAGGGCACTGAAGCTTTCTTT. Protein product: CASSQDPQGKGTEAFF.

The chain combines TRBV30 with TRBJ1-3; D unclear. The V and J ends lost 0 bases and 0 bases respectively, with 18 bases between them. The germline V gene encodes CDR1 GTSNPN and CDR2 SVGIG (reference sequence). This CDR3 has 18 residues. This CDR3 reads CAWSVVYHGDSSGNTIYF. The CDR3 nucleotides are TGTGCCTGGAGTGTAGTATATCATGGGGATTCCTCTGGAAACACCATATATTTT.

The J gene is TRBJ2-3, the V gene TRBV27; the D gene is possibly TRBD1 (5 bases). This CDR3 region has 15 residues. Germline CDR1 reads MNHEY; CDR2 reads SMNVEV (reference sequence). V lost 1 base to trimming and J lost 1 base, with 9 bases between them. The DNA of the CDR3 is TGTGCCAGCAGTTTATTTCAGGGCGGCACAGATACGCAGTATTTT. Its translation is CASSLFQGGTDTQYF.

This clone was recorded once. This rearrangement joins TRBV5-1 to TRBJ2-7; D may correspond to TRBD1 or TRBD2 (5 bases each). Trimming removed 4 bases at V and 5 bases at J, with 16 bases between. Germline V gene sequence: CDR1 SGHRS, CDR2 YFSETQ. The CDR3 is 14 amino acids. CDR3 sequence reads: CASSARMGRDEQYF. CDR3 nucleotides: TGCGCCAGCAGCGCCCGGATGGGGCGGGACGAGCAGTACTTC.

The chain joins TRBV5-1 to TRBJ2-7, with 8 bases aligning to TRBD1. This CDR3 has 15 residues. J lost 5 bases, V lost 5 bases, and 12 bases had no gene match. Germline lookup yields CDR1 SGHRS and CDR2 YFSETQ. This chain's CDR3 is CASRSGPGGFDEQYF. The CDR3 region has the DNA TGCGCCAGCAGGTCGGGCCCAGGGGGCTTCGACGAGCAGTACTTC.

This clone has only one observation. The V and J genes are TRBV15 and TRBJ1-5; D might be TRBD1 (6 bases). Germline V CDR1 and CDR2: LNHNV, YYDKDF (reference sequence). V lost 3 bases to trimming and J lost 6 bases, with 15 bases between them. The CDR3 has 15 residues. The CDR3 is CATSRLQGGGQPQHF. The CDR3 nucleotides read TGTGCCACCAGCAGGTTACAGGGTGGTGGTCAGCCCCAGCATTTT.

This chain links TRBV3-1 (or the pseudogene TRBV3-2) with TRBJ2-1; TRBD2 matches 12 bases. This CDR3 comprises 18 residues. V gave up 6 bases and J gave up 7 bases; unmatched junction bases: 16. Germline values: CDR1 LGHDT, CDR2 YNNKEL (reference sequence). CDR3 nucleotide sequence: TGTGCCAGCAGTCACCTTATCACTAGCGGGGGGAGGGATAATGAGCAGTTCTTC. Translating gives CASSHLITSGGRDNEQFF.